The 14 T cell receptor beta chains presented below share a single source sample, sequenced in a study of shared clonotypes between healthy human individuals. Assay used: immunoSEQ multiplex PCR; TCRdb lists only in-frame clones, some missing. The sample lists approximately 2.1 million clones, 80% to 95% occurring once. The sequencing input was naive CD4+ T cells from PBMCs. Subset specified: CD45RA+ positively selected. These receptors were obtained from a man aged 18 to 30 in good health. Some clones in this sample may be carry-over from other donors' samples.

This chain joins TRBV19 and TRBJ1-3, with TRBD1 matching 7 bases. There are 15 residues in the CDR3. Germline CDR1 and CDR2: LNHDA and SQIVND (reference sequence). The ends lost 4 bases at V and 0 bases at J; junction bases unmatched: 3. The chain's CDR3 is CASSRDSYSGNTIYF. DNA of the CDR3: TGTGCCAGTAGTAGGGACAGCTACTCTGGAAACACCATATATTTT.

The chain employs TRBV6-1 and TRBJ2-4, with TRBD1 as a possible D gene (6 bases). This CDR3 is 15 amino acids long. V was shortened by 1 base and J by 3 bases, with 10 bases between the two germline ends. Per germline, CDR1 MNHNS and CDR2 SASEGT. Here the CDR3 DNA reads TGTGCCAGCAGTGAAGGACAGGCCCTCAAAAACATTCAGTACTTC. This gives the protein CASSEGQALKNIQYF.

In regard to this clone: The identical CDR3 is also encoded by other nucleotide sequences in the sample. This chain connects TRBV5-4 to TRBJ2-7, with a weak D call TRBD2 (5 bases). Trimming took 0 bases from V and 3 from J, leaving 10 bases between them. The CDR3 runs to 14 residues. Germline V CDR1 and CDR2: SGHNT, YYREEE (reference sequence). CDR3 DNA: TGTGCCAGCAGCTTGGGGCTAGCCAACTACGAGCAGTACTTC. As protein: CASSLGLANYEQYF. The complete variable domain, with remaining parts taken from reference TRBV5-4 and TRBJ2-7, reads ETGVTQSPTHLIKTRGQQVTLRCSSQSGHNTVSWYQQALGQGPQFIFQYYREEENGRGNFPPRFSGLQFPNYSSELNVNALELDDSALYLCASSLGLANYEQYFGPGTRLTVT.

The V call is TRBV7-2, the J call TRBJ2-5, with 15 bases fitting TRBD2. V lost 5 bases, J lost 5 bases, and 9 bases stayed unmatched. The CDR3 extends over 17 amino acids. Germline V gene sequence: CDR1 SGHTA, CDR2 FQGNSA. The DNA for the CDR3 is TGTGCCAGCAGCCTAGGGACTAGCGGGAGGCTTGGGGAGACCCAGTACTTC. This translates into CASSLGTSGRLGETQYF.

Only one count was recorded for this clone. J is TRBJ2-2 and V is TRBV5-1; weak D call: TRBD1 (6 bases). CDR3 length: 12 residues. Trimming took off 0 bases at V and 15 bases at J, with 12 bases between the two ends. Germline values: CDR1 SGHRS, CDR2 YFSETQ. As DNA, the CDR3 is TGCGCCAGCAGCTTGGATGCAGGGGTAGTGTTTTTT. It yields the protein CASSLDAGVVFF.

The gene calls are TRBV6-1 and TRBJ2-7; 9 nucleotides line up with TRBD1. The J segment lost 2 bases and the V segment lost 1 base, leaving 6 bases of the junction unmatched. The length of the CDR3 is 16 residues. Looked up from germline, CDR1 is MNHNS and CDR2 is SASEGT. CDR3 nucleotide sequence: TGTGCCAGCAGTGAAGTCGGGACAGGGTTAGCCTACGAGCAGTACTTC. Protein product: CASSEVGTGLAYEQYF.

Comment on this clone: This specimen includes other DNA sequences encoding the same CDR3. The gene calls are TRBV5-1 and TRBJ1-2; 7 bases match TRBD1. Germline V CDR1 and CDR2: SGHRS, YFSETQ. This CDR3 has 13 residues. Germline trimming cut 3 bases from V and 6 bases from J; bases unmatched to any gene: 5. The CDR3 protein is CASSWGTGDGYTF. CDR3 in DNA: TGCGCCAGCAGCTGGGGAACAGGGGATGGCTACACCTTC. Drawing the rest from reference TRBV5-1 and TRBJ1-2, the complete variable domain is KAGVTQTPRYLIKTRGQQVTLSCSPISGHRSVSWYQQTPGQGLQFLFEYFSETQRNKGNFPGRFSGRQFSNSRSEMNVSTLELGDSALYLCASSWGTGDGYTFGSGTRLTVV.

V gene TRBV19 combines with J gene TRBJ1-5; 8 bases map to TRBD1. The V gene end was trimmed by 4 bases and the J gene end by 7 bases; junction bases not matched to a gene: 12. The CDR3 has 16 residues. In germline, CDR1 is LNHDA, CDR2 SQIVND (reference sequence). The CDR3 DNA sequence: TGTGCCAGTAGTACAGGGGGCTCCTCGGCTTGGCAGCCCCAGCATTTT. Translation: CASSTGGSSAWQPQHF.

This chain uses TRBV7-7 with TRBJ2-6; D is ambiguous. V lost 8 bases and J 3 bases, leaving 5 bases between the germline ends. The germline V gene has CDR1 SSHAT and CDR2 FNYEAQ (reference sequence). This CDR3 comprises 12 residues. CDR3 nucleotides: TGTGCCAGCTTGGTTGGGGCCAACGTCCTGACTTTC. Translated, it gives CASLVGANVLTF.

This rearrangement joins TRBV11-2 to TRBJ2-1; 7 positions match TRBD1. There are 15 residues in the CDR3. V lost 1 base to trimming and J lost 6 bases; unmatched junction nucleotides: 6. Per the germline V gene, CDR1 is SGHAT and CDR2 is FQNNGV. The CDR3 nucleotides are TGTGCCAGCAGCTTAGGGGGGACAGCCCCCAATGAGCAGTTCTTC. Protein sequence: CASSLGGTAPNEQFF.

This clone has just a few counts. The rearrangement links TRBV28 to TRBJ2-7; TRBD2 is a possible D gene (5 bases). Germline V gene sequence: CDR1 MDHEN, CDR2 SYDVKM. The length of the CDR3 is 15 residues. The V and J ends lost 6 bases and 6 bases respectively, with 21 bases between them. Written as DNA, the CDR3 is TGTGCCAGCAGAACCACCGGAGGCCACGGAGGCGAGCAGTACTTC. Residues: CASRTTGGHGGEQYF.

The rearrangement joins TRBV4-1 to TRBJ1-1; 7 positions match TRBD1. Germline CDR1 and CDR2: MGHRA and YSYEKL. Losses at the gene ends were 4 bases for V and 1 base for J; bases not matched to a gene: 3. This CDR3 has 14 residues. Here the CDR3 DNA reads TGCGCCAGCAGCCTAACAGGGGCGAACACTGAAGCTTTCTTT. Its translation is CASSLTGANTEAFF.

Comments on this clone: This sample includes further DNA sequences coding for the same CDR3. This chain joins TRBV7-6 and TRBJ2-3; D not certain. The germline gives CDR1 SGHVS, CDR2 FNYEAQ. The ends were cut back, 1 base at V and 5 bases at J, with 4 bases in the middle. The CDR3 has 12 amino acids. CDR3 DNA sequence: TGTGCCAGCAGCTTAGACGAAGATACGCAGTATTTT. Its translation is CASSLDEDTQYF.

This clone was recorded once. The rearrangement links TRBV20-1 to TRBJ2-5; no reliable D call. This CDR3 contains 11 residues. CDR1 DFQATT and CDR2 SNEGSKA come from the germline V gene (reference sequence). Deletions cut 1 base from V and 5 bases from J, with 5 bases between. The CDR3 bases are TGCAGTGCTAGAGCAGTGGAGACCCAGTACTTC. This gives the protein CSARAVETQYF.